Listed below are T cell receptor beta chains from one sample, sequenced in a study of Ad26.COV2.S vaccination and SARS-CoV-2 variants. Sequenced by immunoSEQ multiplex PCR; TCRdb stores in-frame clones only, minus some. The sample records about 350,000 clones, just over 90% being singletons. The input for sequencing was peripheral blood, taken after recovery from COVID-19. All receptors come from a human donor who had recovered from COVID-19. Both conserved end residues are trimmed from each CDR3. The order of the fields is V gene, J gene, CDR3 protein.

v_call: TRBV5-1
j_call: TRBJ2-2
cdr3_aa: ASILDRNTGELF

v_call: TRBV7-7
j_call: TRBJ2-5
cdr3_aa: ASSATWGLAETQY

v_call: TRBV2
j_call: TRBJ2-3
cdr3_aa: ASNSQGDTQY

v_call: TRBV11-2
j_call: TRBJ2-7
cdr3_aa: ASSRSSPGQGAYEQY

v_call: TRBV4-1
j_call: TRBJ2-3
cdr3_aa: ASSQWGLNTDTQY

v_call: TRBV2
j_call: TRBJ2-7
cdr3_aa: ASSAERPGGTGPEQY

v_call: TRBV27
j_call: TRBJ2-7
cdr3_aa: ASSSFRLDEQY

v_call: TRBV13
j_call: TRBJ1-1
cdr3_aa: ASSEQGNTEAF

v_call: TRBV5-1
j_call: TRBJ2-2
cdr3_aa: ASSTGTGVGGELF

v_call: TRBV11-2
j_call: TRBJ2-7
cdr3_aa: ASSQGKQY

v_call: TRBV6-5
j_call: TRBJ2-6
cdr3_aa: ATLGPSGANVLT

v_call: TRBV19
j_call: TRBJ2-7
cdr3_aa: ASSILGPSYEQY

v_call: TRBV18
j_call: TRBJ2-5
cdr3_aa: ASSPVGQGAETQY

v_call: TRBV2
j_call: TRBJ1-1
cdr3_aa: ASVRGQSMNTEAF

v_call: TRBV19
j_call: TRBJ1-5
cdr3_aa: ASSNYLAQGNQPQH

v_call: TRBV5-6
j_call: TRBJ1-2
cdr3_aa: ASSIIRGQERYYGYT

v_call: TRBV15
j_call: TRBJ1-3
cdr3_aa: ATSAPGRDTIY

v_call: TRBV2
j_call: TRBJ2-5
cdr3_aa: ASSKRGGLETQY

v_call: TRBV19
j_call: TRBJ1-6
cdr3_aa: ASSILFKAPGDPLH

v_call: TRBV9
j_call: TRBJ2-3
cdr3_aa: ASSVGGKSGDTQY

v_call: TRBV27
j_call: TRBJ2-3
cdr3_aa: ASSLSRTLAASTDTQY

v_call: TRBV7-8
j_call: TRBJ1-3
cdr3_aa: ASSPDHTSTIY

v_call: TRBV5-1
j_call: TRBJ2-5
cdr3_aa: ASSLQRGPQETQY

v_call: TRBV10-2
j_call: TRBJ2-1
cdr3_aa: ASSLAGAPYNEQF

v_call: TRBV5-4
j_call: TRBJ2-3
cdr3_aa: ASSSIPRDTDTQY

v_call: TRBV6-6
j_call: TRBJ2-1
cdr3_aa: ASAGGPFPEQF

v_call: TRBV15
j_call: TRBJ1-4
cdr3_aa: ATSRIGEKLF

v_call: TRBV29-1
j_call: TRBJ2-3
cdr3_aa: SVVGLAAPRGTQY

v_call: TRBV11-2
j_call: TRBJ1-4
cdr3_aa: ASKGSRGHSATNEKLF

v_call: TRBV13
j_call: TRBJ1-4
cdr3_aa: ASSLRGTTNEKLF

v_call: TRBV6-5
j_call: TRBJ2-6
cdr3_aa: AVSVGESGANVLT

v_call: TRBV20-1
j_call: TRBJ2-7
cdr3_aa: SARGEEKQY

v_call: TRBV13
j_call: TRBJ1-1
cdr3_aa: ASSPDREPEAF

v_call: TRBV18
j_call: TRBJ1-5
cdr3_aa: ASSLQNYRGYSNQPQH

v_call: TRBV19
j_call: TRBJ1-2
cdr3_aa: ASSRPERDGYT

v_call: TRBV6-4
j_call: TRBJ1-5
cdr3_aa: ASSPGPNQPQH

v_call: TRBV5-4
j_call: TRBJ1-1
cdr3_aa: ASSLVGFNEAF

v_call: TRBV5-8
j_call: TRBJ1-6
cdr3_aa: ASRGRSSYNSPLH

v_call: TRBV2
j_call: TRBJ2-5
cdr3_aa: ARRAQY

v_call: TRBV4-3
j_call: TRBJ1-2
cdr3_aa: ASSQDSDRVYPYGYT

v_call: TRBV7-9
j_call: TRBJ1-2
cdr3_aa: ASSLPPGGINGYT

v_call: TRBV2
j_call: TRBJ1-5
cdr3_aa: ASRRDDNQPQH

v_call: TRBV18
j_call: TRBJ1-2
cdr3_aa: ASSGDSTNYGYT

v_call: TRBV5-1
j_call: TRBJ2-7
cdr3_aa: ASSLAQGRLEEQY

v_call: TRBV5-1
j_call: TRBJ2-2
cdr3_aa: ASSLFSLAGGTGELF

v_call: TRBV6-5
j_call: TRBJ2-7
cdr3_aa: ASSYSRTGRYEQY

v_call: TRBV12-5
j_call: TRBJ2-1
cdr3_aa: ASGLADNEQF

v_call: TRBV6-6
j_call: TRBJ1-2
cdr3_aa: ASSYSLNNYGYT

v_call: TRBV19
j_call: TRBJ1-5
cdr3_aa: ASSQHQPQH

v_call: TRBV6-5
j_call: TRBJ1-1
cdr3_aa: ASSYRGWATEAF

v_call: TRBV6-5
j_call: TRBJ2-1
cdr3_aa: ASTKVPSYNEQF

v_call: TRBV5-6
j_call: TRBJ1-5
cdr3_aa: ASSSGGYSNQPQH

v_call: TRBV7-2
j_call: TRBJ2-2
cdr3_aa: ASSSPGTGGNTGELF

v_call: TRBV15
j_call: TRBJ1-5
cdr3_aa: ATSRGNQPQH